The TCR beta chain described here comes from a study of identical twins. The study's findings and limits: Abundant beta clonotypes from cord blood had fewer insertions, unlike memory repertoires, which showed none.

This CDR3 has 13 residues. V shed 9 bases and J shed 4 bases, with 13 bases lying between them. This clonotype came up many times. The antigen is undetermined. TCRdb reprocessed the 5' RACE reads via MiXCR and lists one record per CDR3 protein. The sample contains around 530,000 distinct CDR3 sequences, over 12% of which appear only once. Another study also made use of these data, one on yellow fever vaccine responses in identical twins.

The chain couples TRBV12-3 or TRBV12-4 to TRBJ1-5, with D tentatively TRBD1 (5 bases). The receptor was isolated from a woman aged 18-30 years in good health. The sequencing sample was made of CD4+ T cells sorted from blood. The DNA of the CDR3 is TGTGCCAGTGCCCAGGGCGGAAATCAGCCCCAGCATTTT. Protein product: CASAQGGNQPQHF.